Shown below are 19 T cell receptor beta chains from a single sample sequenced in a study of persistence of HIV-infected CD4 T cells. What these receptors recognize is not known. The libraries were made with immunoSEQ version 4 in survey mode. Data came from immunoSEQ multiplex PCR; TCRdb stores just in-frame clones and leaves some out. The sample lists about 33,000 clones, around four fifths seen once, with roughly 0.97% in the top ten. An overlapping HIV-1 Gag peptide pool stimulated these cells at 0.95 to 1 ug/peptide/mL. CD40L-negative CD69-negative CD45RO-high memory CD4+ T cells were sorted as populations depleted of antigen-responding cells. The sequenced sample was cultured CD4+ T cells from PBMCs, obtained from a patient who received antiretroviral therapy. The receptors were gathered from an adult with HIV. The donor label of this sample is uncertain.

The rearrangement uses TRBV5-6 and TRBJ2-4; maybe TRBD1 (5 bases). Germline-derived CDR1 and CDR2 are SGHDT and YYEEEE. This CDR3 is built from 16 residues. Trimming took 4 bases from V and 0 from J, leaving 14 bases between them. CDR3 DNA: TGTGCCAGCAGCAGTTACAGGACCCTAGCCAAAAACATTCAGTACTTC. It specifies CASSSYRTLAKNIQYF.

J is TRBJ1-2 and V is TRBV6-5; 10 bases line up with TRBD1. CDR3 length equals 13 residues. Germline-derived CDR1 and CDR2 are MNHEY and SVGAGI. With 6 bases clipped from V and 6 bases from J, the junction kept 4 bases outside the gene matches. Here the CDR3 reads CASRWDRGHGYTF. DNA for the CDR3: TGTGCCAGCAGGTGGGACAGGGGACATGGCTACACCTTC.

The chain employs TRBV19 and TRBJ2-1; 7 bases align to TRBD1. Looked up from germline, CDR1 is LNHDA and CDR2 is SQIVND (reference sequence). This CDR3 comprises 13 residues. V lost 8 bases to trimming and J lost 5 bases; unmatched junction nucleotides: 6. The CDR3 coding sequence is TGTGCCAGTGGGATGACAGGGAACAATGAGCAGTTCTTC. Translation: CASGMTGNNEQFF.

This chain connects TRBV19 to TRBJ2-4, with D perhaps TRBD1 (5 bases). Germline CDR1 LNHDA, CDR2 SQIVND (reference sequence). Trimming removed 6 bases at V and 7 bases at J, with 25 bases between. The CDR3 contains 17 residues. Here the CDR3 reads CASSPDPSYGAWNIQYF. The CDR3 DNA reads as TGTGCCAGTAGCCCCGACCCTTCTTATGGGGCGTGGAACATTCAGTACTTC.

This chain joins TRBV7-3 and TRBJ2-3; 7 bases are a match to TRBD2. The CDR3 sequence is 15 residues long. With V trimmed by 5 bases and J by 1 base, 6 bases remained unmatched. Germline V gene data show CDR1 as SGHTA and CDR2 as FQGTGA. The CDR3 is CASSPIGGGTDTQYF. For the CDR3, the DNA is TGTGCCAGCAGCCCCATTGGGGGGGGCACAGATACGCAGTATTTT.

The rearrangement links TRBV9 to TRBJ2-4; 14 bases are a match to TRBD2. V lost 4 bases to trimming and J lost 6 bases; unmatched junction nucleotides: 9. Germline assignment: CDR1 SGDLS and CDR2 YYNGEE. This CDR3 has 17 amino acids. The CDR3 region is CASSQGLAGGLANIQYF. DNA for the CDR3: TGTGCCAGCAGCCAAGGACTAGCGGGGGGCCTGGCAAACATTCAGTACTTC. Together with reference TRBV9 and TRBJ2-4, the CDR3 gives the full variable domain: DSGVTQTPKHLITATGQRVTLRCSPRSGDLSVYWYQQSLDQGLQFLIQYYNGEERAKGNILERFSAQQFPDLHSELNLSSLELGDSALYFCASSQGLAGGLANIQYFGAGTRLSVL.

This chain links TRBV10-3 with TRBJ2-3; no firm D call. V was clipped by 3 bases and J by 1 base, with 14 bases between them. Germline loops: CDR1 ENHRY, CDR2 SYGVKD. The length of the CDR3 is 16 residues. The CDR3 DNA reads TGTGCCATCAGTGATCCTACAATGGACCGCACAGATACGCAGTATTTT. Its translation: CAISDPTMDRTDTQYF.

The genes are TRBV5-1 and TRBJ1-4; 9 bases align to TRBD1. V dropped 4 bases and J dropped 3; count of bases not matched to a gene: 1. Germline assignment: CDR1 SGHRS and CDR2 YFSETQ. The CDR3 extends over 14 amino acids. The DNA for the CDR3 is TGCGCCAGCAGCCGGACAGGGGCTAATGAAAAACTGTTTTTT. Its protein is CASSRTGANEKLFF.

This chain joins TRBV7-9 and TRBJ2-2; TRBD1 might be the D (5 bases). CDR1 SEHNR and CDR2 FQNEAQ come from the germline V gene (reference sequence). The CDR3 is 17 amino acids. V was cut by 3 bases and J by 7 bases, with 21 bases left in between. The CDR3 loop reads CASSFGSTVTLGGELFF. CDR3 bases: TGTGCCAGCAGCTTTGGGTCGACAGTGACCTTGGGCGGGGAGCTGTTTTTT. Full variable domain (missing parts from reference TRBV7-9 and TRBJ2-2): DTGVSQNPRHKITKRGQNVTFRCDPISEHNRLYWYRQTLGQGPEFLTYFQNEAQLEKSRLLSDRFSAERPKGSFSTLEIQRTEQGDSAMYLCASSFGSTVTLGGELFFGEGSRLTVL.

CDR3 nucleotide sequence: TGTGCCAGCAGCTTGGGAGAGTTGAGGCGGGGGGGAAGTTCCTACGAGCAGTACTTC. It codes for CASSLGELRRGGSSYEQYF. The V call is TRBV5-6, the J call TRBJ2-7; the match to TRBD2 covers 9 bases. The CDR3 extends over 19 amino acids. CDR1 is SGHDT, CDR2 YYEEEE, per germline. The trim removed 0 bases at V and 1 base at J, leaving 14 bases unmatched.

This sequence joins TRBV4-2 and TRBJ1-6; D remains unclear. The CDR3 is 14 residues long. Germline CDR1 and CDR2: LGHNA and YNFKEQ. The V end was cut by 0 bases, the J end by 7 bases, with 7 bases between. The CDR3 spells CASSQEGMNSPLHF. CDR3 nucleotides: TGTGCCAGCAGCCAAGAGGGGATGAATTCACCCCTCCACTTT.

The chain employs TRBV7-9 and TRBJ1-1; D perhaps matches TRBD1 (6 bases). The CDR3 consists of 13 residues. The ends were cut back, 5 bases at V and 11 bases at J, with 18 bases in the middle. Per germline, CDR1 SEHNR and CDR2 FQNEAQ (reference sequence). The CDR3 nucleotides are TGTGCCAGCAGCCTAAACTCACAGGGCCCGGCTTTCTTT. The encoded protein is CASSLNSQGPAFF.

The count of this clone is one. In DNA form, the CDR3 reads TGCGCCAGCACCCGTACCTCAGAACCGTATGGCTACACCTTC. Amino acids: CASTRTSEPYGYTF. V usage is TRBV5-1 and J usage is TRBJ1-2, with D unclear. Looked up from germline, CDR1 is SGHRS and CDR2 is YFSETQ. Trimming left V 6 bases short and J 5 bases short, with 17 bases between. The CDR3 consists of 14 residues.

This CDR3 is CASSRRDSSSGNTIYF. The CDR3 region has the DNA TGCGCCAGCAGTCGCCGGGACAGCTCCTCTGGAAACACCATATATTTT. The rearrangement uses TRBV5-1 and TRBJ1-3, with TRBD1 identical over 7 bases. The germline CDR1 and CDR2 sequences are SGHRS and YFSETQ. This CDR3 is built from 16 residues. Germline trimming cut 5 bases from V and 0 bases from J; bases unmatched to any gene: 8.

The chain carries TRBV9 and TRBJ1-1; 7 bases align to TRBD1. The CDR3 has 15 residues. Germline V gene lookup returns CDR1 SGDLS and CDR2 YYNGEE. The junction had 10 bases not matched to a gene; V was cut back by 2 bases and J by 6 bases. CDR3 sequence (DNA): TGTGCCAGCAGCGTCTGGGACAGTGGTGTTGCTGAAGCTTTCTTT. Translating it yields CASSVWDSGVAEAFF. The full variable domain, with the rest looked up from reference TRBV9 and TRBJ1-1, is DSGVTQTPKHLITATGQRVTLRCSPRSGDLSVYWYQQSLDQGLQFLIQYYNGEERAKGNILERFSAQQFPDLHSELNLSSLELGDSALYFCASSVWDSGVAEAFFGQGTRLTVV.

The sample holds a few counts of this clone. V is TRBV23-1 and J is TRBJ2-2; unclear D gene. TRBV23-1 is known as an ORF, though its function is uncertain. The CDR3 is made up of 14 amino acids. The V end was cut by 4 bases, the J end by 2 bases, with 8 bases between. The CDR3: CASSPRENTGELFF. In nucleotides, the CDR3 is TGCGCCAGCAGTCCTAGAGAAAACACCGGGGAGCTGTTTTTT.

This rearrangement joins TRBV19 to TRBJ1-5; D uncertain. Per the germline V gene, CDR1 is LNHDA and CDR2 is SQIVND (reference sequence). The V end lost 7 bases, the J end lost 3 bases, and 13 bases lay between the germline ends. The CDR3 is made up of 14 amino acids. Here the CDR3 reads CASTIGSLNQPQHF. CDR3 bases: TGTGCCAGTACGATAGGCTCACTCAATCAGCCCCAGCATTTT.

The count of this clone is one. This chain connects TRBV3-1 (or the pseudogene TRBV3-2) to TRBJ2-2; TRBD2 aligns across 10 bases. The CDR3 totals 17 residues. Germline V lookup: CDR1 LGHDT, CDR2 YNNKEL (reference sequence). V lost 7 bases and J lost 4; bases outside the gene matches: 12. The chain's CDR3 is CASTLAGLARSTGELFF. CDR3 DNA: TGTGCCAGCACCCTCGCGGGACTAGCGCGTTCCACCGGGGAGCTGTTTTTT.

The gene calls are TRBV5-4 and TRBJ2-1; D is uncertain. V was pared by 4 bases and J by 7 bases, with 9 bases between. The CDR3 has 12 amino acids. Germline loops: CDR1 SGHNT, CDR2 YYREEE (reference sequence). The CDR3 spells CASSEPMNEQFF. In DNA, the CDR3 is TGTGCCAGCAGCGAACCTATGAATGAGCAGTTCTTC. The entire variable domain, with the rest obtained from reference TRBV5-4 and TRBJ2-1, is as follows: ETGVTQSPTHLIKTRGQQVTLRCSSQSGHNTVSWYQQALGQGPQFIFQYYREEENGRGNFPPRFSGLQFPNYSSELNVNALELDDSALYLCASSEPMNEQFFGPGTRLTVL.